The 31 T cell receptor beta chains below come from one sample, sequenced in a study of monozygotic twins with inflammatory bowel disease. TCRdb reprocessed the 5' RACE reads and reports one entry per CDR3 protein, with no DNA. The sample includes under 350,000 distinct CDR3 sequences. The sample taken for sequencing was blood. These receptors were taken from a human donor with ulcerative colitis or Crohn's disease, or a healthy co-twin of an affected twin (not recorded which).

This chain connects TRBV4-2 to TRBJ2-1; TCRdb names TRBD2, which stays unverified in the absence of DNA. This CDR3 is built from 16 residues. Per germline, CDR1 LGHNA and CDR2 YNFKEQ. This chain's CDR3 is CASSQELPSGASEQFF.

The V and J genes are TRBV5-4 and TRBJ2-2; checking the TCRdb D call of TRBD2 is not possible without DNA. This CDR3 spans 15 amino acids. Germline CDR1 and CDR2: SGHNT and YYREEE (reference sequence). This CDR3 reads CASSFGGTYTGELFF.

The genes are TRBV7-2 and TRBJ2-2; TCRdb outputs TRBD1, but without DNA this stays unchecked. The CDR3 covers 16 residues. Germline values: CDR1 SGHTA, CDR2 FQGNSA. The chain's CDR3 is CASSLLATRRGGELFF.

V usage is TRBV6-6 and J usage is TRBJ1-6; TCRdb designates TRBD1, a call that cannot be tested without DNA. The germline CDR1 and CDR2 sequences are MNHNY and SVGAGI (reference sequence). This CDR3 contains 13 residues. The CDR3 is CASRGASNSPLHF.

The genes are TRBV5-1 and TRBJ2-3; TCRdb's assignment of TRBD1 cannot be checked, as there is no DNA. The CDR3 has 15 amino acids. Germline CDR1 and CDR2: SGHRS and YFSETQ. The CDR3: CASREVPPGTDTQYF.

This chain links TRBV6-5 with TRBJ1-2; no DNA is available, so the TRBD1 call from TCRdb remains unchecked. The V gene's germline CDR1 is MNHEY and CDR2 SVGAGI. The length of the CDR3 is 13 residues. CDR3 loop: CASSWGARYGYTF.

The chain is built from TRBV7-2 and TRBJ1-5; no DNA is available, so the TRBD1 call from TCRdb remains unchecked. The CDR3 covers 14 residues. Germline V gene data show CDR1 as SGHTA and CDR2 as FQGNSA. The CDR3: CASSPTGANQPQHF.

The chain employs TRBV24-1 and TRBJ2-7. Germline CDR1 and CDR2: KGHDR and SFDVKD. The CDR3 consists of 12 residues. CDR3 sequence reads: CATSDERLEQYF.

The chain couples TRBV7-8 to TRBJ2-7. The CDR3 is made up of 15 amino acids. Germline V gives CDR1 SGHVS, CDR2 FQNEAQ. The CDR3 loop reads CASSRARRGSDEQYF. Full variable domain (remainder filled in from reference TRBV7-8 and TRBJ2-7): GAGVSQSPRYKVAKRGQDVALRCDPISGHVSLFWYQQALGQGPEFLTYFQNEAQLDKSGLPSDRFFAERPEGSVSTLKIQRTQQEDSAVYLCASSRARRGSDEQYFGPGTRLTVT.

The gene calls are TRBV7-9 and TRBJ2-1; there is no DNA to check the TCRdb D call of TRBD2. This CDR3 is 13 amino acids long. Germline CDR1 SEHNR, CDR2 FQNEAQ (reference sequence). This chain's CDR3 is CASSLISGNEQFF.

The J gene is TRBJ2-5, the V gene TRBV9. This CDR3 has 13 residues. Germline V gene sequence: CDR1 SGDLS, CDR2 YYNGEE. CDR3 residues: CASSVLSQETQYF.

V gene TRBV29-1 combines with J gene TRBJ2-1; the TCRdb call, TRBD1, lacks DNA for checking. The CDR3 is 12 residues long. Germline V gene lookup returns CDR1 SQVTM and CDR2 ANQGSEA. The CDR3 is CSVVRGPNEQFF.

The chain has TRBV5-1 and TRBJ2-2. CDR3 length equals 15 residues. Looked up from germline, CDR1 is SGHRS and CDR2 is YFSETQ. The CDR3 is CASTPGTANTGELFF.

The chain combines TRBV15 with TRBJ2-3; TCRdb gives TRBD2 as the D gene, but with no DNA this cannot be confirmed. CDR3 length: 15 amino acids. Germline-derived CDR1 and CDR2 are LNHNV and YYDKDF (reference sequence). The CDR3 protein is CATSSSGGPYYTQYF.

The chain links TRBV3-1 to TRBJ1-5. The CDR3 contains 15 residues. Germline assignment: CDR1 LGHDT and CDR2 YNNKEL (reference sequence). CDR3 loop: CTSSQSAAIGQPQHF.

J is TRBJ1-1 and V is TRBV20-1; absent DNA, TCRdb's TRBD1 call cannot be checked. CDR3 length equals 14 residues. Germline CDR1 is DFQATT and CDR2 is SNEGSKA (reference sequence). CDR3 sequence: CSATPGGLNTEAFF.

This rearrangement joins TRBV11-2 to TRBJ1-1; the TRBD1 assignment by TCRdb is unverifiable without DNA. CDR1 SGHAT and CDR2 FQNNGV come from the germline V gene. CDR3 length: 18 amino acids. CDR3 protein: CASSTIEYRGGVNTEAFF.

V is TRBV7-2 and J is TRBJ1-2. The germline gives CDR1 SGHTA, CDR2 FQGNSA. The CDR3 runs 14 residues. CDR3 region: CASSLDWPFYGYTF.

V gene TRBV27 combines with J gene TRBJ2-1; TCRdb selects TRBD1, and the lack of DNA leaves this call unchecked. The CDR3 totals 15 residues. The germline CDR1 and CDR2 sequences are MNHEY and SMNVEV (reference sequence). CDR3 sequence: CASSLGGSYHNEQFF.

The J gene is TRBJ1-2, the V gene TRBV6-6; TCRdb selects TRBD1, and the lack of DNA leaves this call unchecked. The germline gives CDR1 MNHNY, CDR2 SVGAGI (reference sequence). There are 14 residues in the CDR3. The CDR3 protein is CASSYGTQLDGYTF.

The V and J genes are TRBV5-5 and TRBJ1-2; TCRdb picks TRBD1, but there is no DNA to check that call. The CDR3 has 13 residues. CDR1 is SGHKS and CDR2 is YYEKEE in the germline V gene (reference sequence). CDR3 protein: CASSPPGTYGYTF. The full variable domain, completed using reference TRBV5-5 and TRBJ1-2, is DAGVTQSPTHLIKTRGQQVTLRCSPISGHKSVSWYQQVLGQGPQFIFQYYEKEERGRGNFPDRFSARQFPNYSSELNVNALLLGDSALYLCASSPPGTYGYTFGSGTRLTVV.

V gene TRBV6-5 combines with J gene TRBJ2-7; the TCRdb call, TRBD1, lacks DNA for checking. Germline V gene lookup returns CDR1 MNHEY and CDR2 SVGAGI. The CDR3 loop spans 13 amino acids. The CDR3 is CASSYEQGNEQYF.

The chain employs TRBV7-6 and TRBJ2-7; without DNA, the TCRdb call of TRBD1 cannot be checked. There are 14 residues in the CDR3. CDR1 and CDR2 (germline): SGHVS, FNYEAQ. The CDR3 here is CASSFGGGYYEQYF. The full variable domain, completed using reference TRBV7-6 and TRBJ2-7, is GAGVSQSPRYKVTKRGQDVALRCDPISGHVSLYWYRQALGQGPEFLTYFNYEAQQDKSGLPNDRFSAERPEGSISTLTIQRTEQRDSAMYRCASSFGGGYYEQYFGPGTRLTVT.

The CDR3 sequence: CASSLDPSSYEQYF. The genes are TRBV7-2 and TRBJ2-7. The V gene's germline CDR1 is SGHTA and CDR2 FQGNSA. The CDR3 is 14 amino acids.

The chain combines TRBV5-1 with TRBJ2-5; no DNA is available, so the TRBD1 call from TCRdb remains unchecked. Looked up from germline, CDR1 is SGHRS and CDR2 is YFSETQ. There are 13 residues in the CDR3. The CDR3 loop is CASSAGQTEAQYF.

The chain recombines TRBV7-2 with TRBJ2-1; there is no DNA to check the TCRdb D call of TRBD2. This CDR3 has 17 amino acids. CDR1 is SGHTA and CDR2 is FQGNSA in the germline V gene. The chain's CDR3 is CASSRTGLAGQYNEQFF.

The chain is built from TRBV7-3 and TRBJ2-3; without DNA, the TCRdb call of TRBD2 cannot be checked. Per the germline V gene, CDR1 is SGHTA and CDR2 is FQGTGA. The CDR3 covers 15 residues. CDR3: CASSLTAGGTDTQYF.

The gene calls are TRBV6-5 and TRBJ2-5; the TCRdb call, TRBD2, lacks DNA for checking. Germline assignment: CDR1 MNHEY and CDR2 SVGAGI. This CDR3 contains 16 residues. CDR3 loop: CASSSVAGGNQETQYF.

This chain links TRBV11-2 with TRBJ2-5. The V gene's germline CDR1 is SGHAT and CDR2 FQNNGV. The CDR3 has 18 amino acids. CDR3 loop: CASSLEDRIRIKQETQYF.

The rearrangement links TRBV12-3 or TRBV12-4 to TRBJ1-2. This CDR3 spans 15 amino acids. CDR3 sequence: CASSLAPQGLYGYTF.

The chain couples TRBV11-2 to TRBJ1-2; the D gene TCRdb calls, TRBD1, cannot be checked with no DNA. This CDR3 has 14 amino acids. The germline V gene has CDR1 SGHAT and CDR2 FQNNGV. The CDR3 sequence is CASSHDGGVNGYTF.